This entry describes one T cell receptor (beta chain). The sample holds a few counts of this clonotype. It lacks a known antigen. Nothing much larger sits one base from this clone, and base qualities are not available. What this sample's treatment or condition label stands for: live attenuated yellow fever vaccine strain. At each blood-draw timepoint, two biological replicates of bulk PBMCs were obtained. PBMCs were isolated from peripheral blood using a standard Ficoll-Paque protocol. TriZol was used to extract RNA from bulk PBMCs, from CD4 and CD8 fractions, and from dextramer-positive and dextramer-negative fractions. Spanning cysteine to phenylalanine, the CDR3 consists of 14 amino acids. Only the CDR3 region is kept as DNA, spanning 42 bases read in frame from base 1. V is clipped by 4 bases and J by 10 bases, and the sequence between their germline boundaries is 19 bases long. CDR1 and CDR2 are drawn from the germline V gene (reference sequence): LGHDT, YNNKEL.

This sample is part of a study of T cells after yellow fever vaccination (dated by TCRdb to the late 2010s). Background for the entire study: The SMART-Seq v4 Ultra Low Input RNA kit was used to prepare libraries from fractions with low cell numbers. To track T-cell clones before and after primary and booster YFV17D yellow fever vaccination, bulk TCR alpha and beta repertoires were sequenced longitudinally. Two healthy male donors, one aged 18 to 30 and one aged 30 to 39 years, were included in the cohort. Bulk PBMC replicates and cell subsets were isolated from blood drawn at multiple timepoints before and after both primary and secondary immunization. General conclusions and limits of the study: Because the study included only a couple of donors, the extent to which the findings can be generalized is limited. A small share of clonotypes was detected in both CD4 and CD8 compartments, with the overlap likely arising from convergent recombination. FACS-sorted repertoires could contain abundant contaminating clonotypes from the bulk population, so computational filtering was required. Compared with the primary T-cell response, the secondary T-cell response was weaker but faster, peaking on day 5 rather than day 15. Most clones expanded after primary vaccination were re-detected after the booster (around 96% of CD4 and around 88% of CD8), suggesting broad memory maintenance.

The sequencing machine was an Illumina NovaSeq 6000. TCR cDNA was made using 5'RACE template switching, a step that added a universal primer site and unique molecular identifiers. cDNA synthesis was primed from both the TCR alpha and TCR beta constant segments. Two PCR steps were used to amplify libraries, with sample barcodes and sequencing adapters being added in the second step. Sequencing of libraries was done on Illumina HiSeq 2500 (2x100 bp) or NovaSeq (2x150 bp). The study's processing was this. MIGEC was used to demultiplex reads and collapse the reads into UMI consensus sequences, and MiXCR was used for V(D)J alignment. Vaccine-responding clonotypes were identified with edgeR using replicate PBMC samples, with FDR below 0.01 and a log2 fold change above 5 up to day 15 being required. Each bulk clonotype received a CD4 or CD8 identity based on whether the sequenced CD4 or CD8 repertoire contained that clonotype at higher abundance. TCRdb reworked the public reads: Q25 trimming with fastp, MiXCR clone assembly, productive beta chains retained. Under each unique CDR3 protein, matching rows form one entry showing the most common genes and DNA. The V and J calls and clone size are TCRdb's, not the authors'. The sample data list some 350,000 distinct CDR3 sequences, and approximately 4% of these were observed just once. The biggest ten clones account for about 26% of the sample.

The sequence links TRBV3-1 to TRBJ1-1, and perhaps TRBD1 as D gene, on 6 matching bases. The source is a man aged 18 to 35 who received the YFV17D yellow fever vaccine. The material sequenced was PBMCs, taken 5 days after the yellow fever booster vaccination. The DNA is as follows: TGTGCCAGCAGCCCGATGTCAGGGGTTAGTCGAGCTTTCTTT. Its protein reads: CASSPMSGVSRAFF.